What follows are 29 T cell receptor beta chains derived from one specimen sequenced in a study of blood T cell repertoires in COVID-19. Data came from immunoSEQ multiplex PCR; TCRdb stores just in-frame clones and leaves some out. The repertoire includes around 200,000 clones, approximately 86% of them detected once, and around 10% sits in the top ten. The sample comprised peripheral blood. The source of these receptors is a woman of 80 years or more with acute or convalescent COVID-19.

The V gene is TRBV7-8, the J gene TRBJ2-3; 12 bases map to TRBD2. The germline V gene encodes CDR1 SGHVS and CDR2 FQNEAQ. The CDR3 totals 15 residues. V was pared by 5 bases and J by 3 bases, with 3 bases of the junction left unmatched. The CDR3 protein is CASSRGLAGTDTQYF. Here the CDR3 DNA reads TGTGCCAGCAGCCGAGGACTAGCGGGGACAGATACGCAGTATTTT.

This clone was observed once. The chain is built from TRBV6-6 and TRBJ1-1, with D maybe TRBD1 (6 bases). The CDR3 has 14 residues. Germline V gene sequence: CDR1 MNHNY, CDR2 SVGAGI (reference sequence). V gave up 2 bases and J gave up 5 bases, with 12 bases separating them. The chain's CDR3 is CASSYGQPTTEAFF. The CDR3 DNA reads TGTGCCAGCAGTTACGGACAGCCTACTACTGAAGCTTTCTTT.

This clone was recorded many times. The chain has TRBV27 and TRBJ1-2; 8 bases fit TRBD1. J lost 8 bases, V lost 7 bases, and 15 bases had no gene match. There are 15 residues in the CDR3. CDR1 is MNHEY, CDR2 SMNVEV, per germline (reference sequence). The CDR3, as DNA: TGTGCCAGCACGGGCAGGGGGACAGGTTACGGGGGCTACACCTTC. It codes for CASTGRGTGYGGYTF.

The table lists this clone with a count of one. The rearrangement links TRBV18 to TRBJ1-1; no clear D. The CDR3 spans 14 residues. Germline V gene lookup returns CDR1 KGHSH and CDR2 LQKENI. V shed 5 bases and J shed 6 bases, with 16 bases lying between them. CDR3 nucleotides: TGTGCCAGCTCAATTCGACGGGAGGGAGCTGAAGCTTTCTTT. Protein product: CASSIRREGAEAFF.

This clone was detected once. The V gene is TRBV5-4, the J gene TRBJ2-1; TRBD1 matches at 11 bases. V lost 3 bases, J lost 7 bases, and 6 bases stayed unmatched. The CDR3 consists of 15 residues. CDR1 and CDR2 (germline): SGHNT, YYREEE (reference sequence). The CDR3 spells CASSWGTGGGNEQFF. The DNA of the CDR3 is TGTGCCAGCAGCTGGGGGACAGGGGGAGGGAATGAGCAGTTCTTC.

The chain joins TRBV10-1 to TRBJ2-1; tentatively, D is TRBD1 (6 bases). V dropped 0 bases and J dropped 4 bases, with 7 bases sitting between them. There are 14 residues in the CDR3. CDR1 and CDR2 from the germline V gene are WNHNN and SYGVQD (reference sequence). The CDR3 DNA sequence: TGCGCCAGCAGTGAGTCAGGGGGTTACAATGAGCAGTTCTTC. Its protein product is CASSESGGYNEQFF.

The genes are TRBV7-2 and TRBJ2-1, with 8 bases that match TRBD2. The germline V gene encodes CDR1 SGHTA and CDR2 FQGNSA. Unmatched junction bases numbered 10, after V lost 5 bases and J lost 4 bases. The CDR3 extends over 16 amino acids. The CDR3 spells CASSPPESSGYNEQFF. CDR3 bases: TGTGCCAGCAGCCCACCCGAGTCTAGCGGGTACAATGAGCAGTTCTTC.

V gene TRBV10-3 combines with J gene TRBJ2-7; D ambiguous. V was trimmed by 5 bases and J by 5 bases, leaving 19 bases between them. Germline loops: CDR1 ENHRY, CDR2 SYGVKD. The CDR3 sequence is 15 residues long. CDR3 sequence reads: CAISQQSLLTHEQYF. The CDR3 DNA sequence: TGTGCCATCAGTCAACAGAGCCTCCTTACCCACGAGCAGTACTTC.

The rearrangement uses TRBV5-5 and TRBJ1-3, with a possible D match to TRBD1 (6 bases). V was shortened by 1 base and J by 0 bases, with 23 bases between the two germline ends. Germline V lookup: CDR1 SGHKS, CDR2 YYEKEE (reference sequence). The CDR3 covers 20 residues. The CDR3 is CASSLLLGPLGTFSGNTIYF. The CDR3, as DNA: TGTGCCAGCAGCTTGTTGTTGGGGCCTTTGGGGACATTCTCTGGAAACACCATATATTTT.

The genes are TRBV24-1 and TRBJ2-1; 8 bases align to TRBD2. Per germline, CDR1 KGHDR and CDR2 SFDVKD. This CDR3 has 15 residues. V lost 3 bases and J lost 5; bases outside the gene matches: 5. CDR3 sequence reads: CATSDRGSGNNEQFF. In DNA form, the CDR3 reads TGTGCCACCAGTGATCGAGGTAGCGGGAACAATGAGCAGTTCTTC.

The chain couples TRBV9 to TRBJ2-3; TRBD2 aligns across 8 bases. The CDR3 is made up of 15 amino acids. Germline trimming cut 6 bases from V and 3 bases from J; bases unmatched to any gene: 9. In germline, CDR1 is SGDLS, CDR2 YYNGEE. CDR3 protein: CASTPGGGRTDTQYF. CDR3 in DNA: TGTGCCAGCACCCCCGGGGGGGGGCGGACAGATACGCAGTATTTT.

V is TRBV19 and J is TRBJ2-7; D not certain. There are 10 residues in the CDR3. V dropped 8 bases and J dropped 0 bases, with 2 bases sitting between them. From germline, CDR1 is LNHDA and CDR2 SQIVND (reference sequence). The CDR3: CASRSYEQYF. The CDR3 coding sequence is TGTGCCAGTCGCTCCTACGAGCAGTACTTC.

The CDR3 sequence: CATKGDRRETQYF. CDR3 sequence (DNA): TGTGCCACCAAAGGAGATAGAAGAGAGACCCAGTACTTC. This chain joins TRBV10-3 and TRBJ2-5; D gene ambiguous. Trimming removed 10 bases from V and 4 bases from J, with 16 bases in between. The germline V gene has CDR1 ENHRY and CDR2 SYGVKD. The CDR3 spans 13 residues.

The chain has TRBV3-1 (or the pseudogene TRBV3-2) and TRBJ2-5; 8 bases are a match to TRBD1. Germline V gene data show CDR1 as LGHDT and CDR2 as YNNKEL (reference sequence). Trimming took 3 bases from V and 5 from J; bases not matched to a gene: 11. The CDR3 covers 16 residues. The CDR3 DNA follows: TGTGCCAGCAGCCACCTTGGACAGGGTTCCGCGGAGACCCAGTACTTC. This translates into CASSHLGQGSAETQYF.

V is TRBV14 and J is TRBJ2-7; TRBD2 matches at 8 bases. Germline CDR1 SGHDN, CDR2 FVKESK. The trim removed 1 base at V and 0 bases at J, leaving 2 bases unmatched. This CDR3 contains 15 residues. The CDR3, as DNA: TGTGCCAGCAGCCAAGCCAGCGGGGGCTCCTACGAGCAGTACTTC. Its protein is CASSQASGGSYEQYF. Combining the CDR3 with reference TRBV14 and TRBJ2-7 gives the whole variable domain EAGVTQFPSHSVIEKGQTVTLRCDPISGHDNLYWYRRVMGKEIKFLLHFVKESKQDESGMPNNRFLAERTGGTYSTLKVQPAELEDSGVYFCASSQASGGSYEQYFGPGTRLTVT.

V and J are TRBV5-1 and TRBJ2-3; possible D gene TRBD1, 6 bases. Trimming took off 4 bases at V and 2 bases at J, with 20 bases between the two ends. Germline V gives CDR1 SGHRS, CDR2 YFSETQ. The CDR3 extends over 17 amino acids. Here the CDR3 DNA reads TGCGCCAGCAGCCTGGGCGGACAGAATATGTACACAGATACGCAGTATTTT. The encoded protein is CASSLGGQNMYTDTQYF.

This clone was recorded a few times. J is TRBJ2-5 and V is TRBV2, with TRBD2 as a possible D gene (5 bases). V shed 7 bases and J shed 5 bases, with 14 bases lying between them. CDR1 and CDR2 (germline): SNHLY, FYNNEI. The CDR3 consists of 13 residues. CDR3 in DNA: TGTGCCAGCAACTACCAGGAGGTGGAGACCCAGTACTTC. It encodes CASNYQEVETQYF.

J is TRBJ2-2 and V is TRBV10-3; D is possibly TRBD1 (6 bases). CDR1 and CDR2 (germline): ENHRY, SYGVKD. The CDR3 runs 13 residues. Trimming took 10 bases from V and 5 from J, leaving 14 bases between them. The CDR3 loop is CATNREKTGELFF. The CDR3 coding sequence is TGTGCCACCAACAGGGAGAAGACCGGGGAGCTGTTTTTT.

The rearrangement uses TRBV6-5 and TRBJ2-3, with 12 bases that match TRBD2. The CDR3 extends over 16 amino acids. In germline, CDR1 is MNHEY, CDR2 SVGAGI. V lost 2 bases to trimming and J lost 3 bases; unmatched junction nucleotides: 3. The CDR3 nucleotides are TGTGCCAGCAGTTACCCTAGCGGGAGGGGGACAGATACGCAGTATTTT. This translates into CASSYPSGRGTDTQYF.

The rearrangement links TRBV11-2 to TRBJ1-3, with a tentative D call TRBD1 (6 bases). Trimming shortened V by 0 bases and J by 0 bases, and 18 bases separated the two germline ends. Germline V gene lookup returns CDR1 SGHAT and CDR2 FQNNGV. The CDR3 spans 19 residues. CDR3 nucleotide sequence: TGTGCCAGCAGCTTAGATAGGCAGTCAGGGGATCTCTCTGGAAACACCATATATTTT. This gives the protein CASSLDRQSGDLSGNTIYF.

V usage is TRBV7-7 and J usage is TRBJ2-3; 9 bases are shared with TRBD2. Germline V lookup: CDR1 SSHAT, CDR2 FNYEAQ (reference sequence). With 5 bases clipped from V and 6 bases from J, the junction kept 12 bases outside the gene matches. This CDR3 is built from 16 residues. CDR3 sequence reads: CASSPRTSGSRDTQYF. CDR3 nucleotides: TGTGCCAGCAGCCCCCGCACTAGCGGGTCCCGGGATACGCAGTATTTT.

The CDR3 loop reads CASSPLTGGRSEAFF. DNA for the CDR3: TGTGCCAGCTCACCCCTGACAGGGGGCAGATCTGAAGCTTTCTTT. This chain joins TRBV18 and TRBJ1-1, with 10 positions matching TRBD1. Germline loops: CDR1 KGHSH, CDR2 LQKENI. The V segment lost 3 bases and the J segment 6 bases; nucleotides outside the gene matches: 7. The CDR3 runs 15 residues.

The V call is TRBV7-2, the J call TRBJ2-1, with TRBD2 matching over 14 bases. With V trimmed by 5 bases and J by 9 bases, 9 bases remained unmatched. The CDR3 contains 16 residues. Germline-derived CDR1 and CDR2 are SGHTA and FQGNSA. CDR3 DNA: TGTGCCAGCAGCCCTCTCCGACTAGCGGGGGGGGGTGAGCAGTTCTTC. Amino acids: CASSPLRLAGGGEQFF.

The chain couples TRBV6-5 to TRBJ2-7; 8 nucleotides line up with TRBD1. The CDR3 is made up of 12 amino acids. Germline V CDR1 and CDR2: MNHEY, SVGAGI. J lost 7 bases, V lost 6 bases, and 5 bases had no gene match. CDR3 nucleotides: TGTGCCAGCAGCCGGACAGGGCGGGAGCAGTACTTC. Its translation is CASSRTGREQYF.

The chain is built from TRBV30 and TRBJ1-2; TRBD1 matches at 8 bases. This CDR3 has 15 residues. V dropped 1 base and J dropped 2; count of bases not matched to a gene: 6. CDR1 is GTSNPN, CDR2 SVGIG, per germline (reference sequence). The CDR3 DNA follows: TGTGCCTGGAGTGAAGGACAGGGCTGGAACTATGGCTACACCTTC. Translating gives CAWSEGQGWNYGYTF.

The chain links TRBV29-1 to TRBJ1-2; D is unclear. V gave up 0 bases and J gave up 4 bases, with 9 bases separating them. The CDR3 is 13 residues long. Germline V lookup: CDR1 SQVTM, CDR2 ANQGSEA. The DNA of the CDR3 is TGCAGCGTTGAAGAATCCCGGGGCTATGGCTACACCTTC. The encoded protein is CSVEESRGYGYTF.

The rearrangement links TRBV6-5 to TRBJ1-2, with D perhaps TRBD1 (6 bases). CDR3 size: 13 residues. V was pared by 6 bases and J by 4 bases, with 12 bases between. Germline-derived CDR1 and CDR2 are MNHEY and SVGAGI. The CDR3 DNA is TGTGCCAGCAGCCTGGGAGGGGGCTATGGCTACACCTTC. Its translation: CASSLGGGYGYTF.

This clone was recorded once. This chain links TRBV5-4 with TRBJ1-2; D remains ambiguous. Germline CDR1 and CDR2: SGHNT and YYREEE (reference sequence). The CDR3 length is 14 residues. V lost 1 base to trimming and J lost 4 bases, with 11 bases between them. CDR3: CASSLFDGSYGYTF. CDR3 in DNA: TGTGCCAGCAGCTTGTTTGACGGGAGCTATGGCTACACCTTC.

This clone was seen a single time. This rearrangement joins TRBV5-6 to TRBJ1-2; perhaps TRBD1 as D (6 bases). V was clipped by 0 bases and J by 8 bases, with 8 bases between them. This CDR3 comprises 12 residues. Germline V gene lookup returns CDR1 SGHDT and CDR2 YYEEEE. Written as DNA, the CDR3 is TGTGCCAGCAGCTTGGGGGACACCGGCTACACCTTC. It specifies CASSLGDTGYTF. The full variable domain, rest sourced from reference TRBV5-6 and TRBJ1-2, is DAGVTQSPTHLIKTRGQQVTLRCSPKSGHDTVSWYQQALGQGPQFIFQYYEEEERQRGNFPDRFSGHQFPNYSSELNVNALLLGDSALYLCASSLGDTGYTFGSGTRLTVV.